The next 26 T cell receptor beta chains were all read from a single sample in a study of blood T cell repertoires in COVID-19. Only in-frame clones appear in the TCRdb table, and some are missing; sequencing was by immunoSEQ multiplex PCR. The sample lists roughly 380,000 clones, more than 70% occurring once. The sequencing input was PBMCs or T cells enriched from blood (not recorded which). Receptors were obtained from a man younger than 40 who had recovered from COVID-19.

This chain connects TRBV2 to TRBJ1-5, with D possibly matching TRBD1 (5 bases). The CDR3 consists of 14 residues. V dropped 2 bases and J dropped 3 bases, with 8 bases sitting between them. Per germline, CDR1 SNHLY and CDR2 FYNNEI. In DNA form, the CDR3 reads TGTGCCAGCAGTGAACGGGGGTTCAATCAGCCCCAGCATTTT. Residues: CASSERGFNQPQHF.

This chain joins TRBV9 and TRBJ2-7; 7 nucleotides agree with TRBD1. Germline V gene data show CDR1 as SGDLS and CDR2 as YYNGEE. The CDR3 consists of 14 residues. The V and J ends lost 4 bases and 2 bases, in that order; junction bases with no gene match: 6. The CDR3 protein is CASSPGQTTYEQYF. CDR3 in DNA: TGTGCCAGCAGCCCGGGACAGACGACCTACGAGCAGTACTTC.

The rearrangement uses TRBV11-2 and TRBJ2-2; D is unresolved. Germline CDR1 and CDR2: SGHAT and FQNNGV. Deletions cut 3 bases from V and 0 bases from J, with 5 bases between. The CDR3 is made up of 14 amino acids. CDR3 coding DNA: TGTGCCAGCAGCTTCCGGGCGAACACCGGGGAGCTGTTTTTT. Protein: CASSFRANTGELFF.

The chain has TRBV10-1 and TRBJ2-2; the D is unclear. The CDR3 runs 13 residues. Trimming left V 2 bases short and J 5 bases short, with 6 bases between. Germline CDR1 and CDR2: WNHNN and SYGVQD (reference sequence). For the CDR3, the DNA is TGCGCCAGCAGTGAGCACAGAACCGGGGAGCTGTTTTTT. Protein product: CASSEHRTGELFF.

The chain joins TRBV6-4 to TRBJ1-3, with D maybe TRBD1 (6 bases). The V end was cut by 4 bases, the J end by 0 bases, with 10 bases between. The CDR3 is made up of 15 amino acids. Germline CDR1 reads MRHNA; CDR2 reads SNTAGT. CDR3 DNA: TGTGCCAGCAGTGGACAGGAGGCCTCTGGAAACACCATATATTTT. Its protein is CASSGQEASGNTIYF.

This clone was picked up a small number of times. CDR3 sequence: CASTLRDLNTGELFF. CDR3 DNA sequence: TGTGCCAGTACCCTTCGGGATCTGAACACCGGGGAGCTGTTTTTT. The chain joins TRBV19 to TRBJ2-2; weak D call: TRBD2 (5 bases). V lost 7 bases and J lost 1, with 13 bases in between. The CDR3 consists of 15 residues. The germline V gene has CDR1 LNHDA and CDR2 SQIVND (reference sequence).

CDR3: CASSNQGAWEAFF. CDR3 sequence (DNA): TGTGCCAGCAGTAACCAGGGGGCGTGGGAAGCTTTCTTT. This rearrangement joins TRBV12-3 or TRBV12-4 to TRBJ1-1; 8 bases are shared with TRBD1. This CDR3 contains 13 residues. J gave up 8 bases and V 5 bases, and 7 bases lay outside the gene matches.

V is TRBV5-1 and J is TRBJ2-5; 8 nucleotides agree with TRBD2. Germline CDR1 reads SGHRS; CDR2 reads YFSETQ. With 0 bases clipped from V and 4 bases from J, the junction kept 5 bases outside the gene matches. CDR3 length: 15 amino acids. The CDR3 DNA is TGCGCCAGCAGCTTGGGTGGGAGCGGGGGAGAGACCCAGTACTTC. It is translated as CASSLGGSGGETQYF. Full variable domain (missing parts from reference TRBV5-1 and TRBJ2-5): KAGVTQTPRYLIKTRGQQVTLSCSPISGHRSVSWYQQTPGQGLQFLFEYFSETQRNKGNFPGRFSGRQFSNSRSEMNVSTLELGDSALYLCASSLGGSGGETQYFGPGTRLLVL.

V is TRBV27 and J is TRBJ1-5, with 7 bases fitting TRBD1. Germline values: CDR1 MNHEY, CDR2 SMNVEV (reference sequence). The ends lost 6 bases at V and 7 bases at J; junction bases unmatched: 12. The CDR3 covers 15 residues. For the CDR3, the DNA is TGTGCCAGCAGCCACCACCAGGGGGTTGGGCAGCCCCAGCATTTT. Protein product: CASSHHQGVGQPQHF.

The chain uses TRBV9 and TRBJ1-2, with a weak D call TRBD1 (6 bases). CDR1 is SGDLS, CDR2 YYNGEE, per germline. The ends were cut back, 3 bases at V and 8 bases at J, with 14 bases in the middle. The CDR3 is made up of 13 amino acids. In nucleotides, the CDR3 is TGTGCCAGCAGCGCGAACAGGGAAAGCGGCTACACCTTC. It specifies CASSANRESGYTF.

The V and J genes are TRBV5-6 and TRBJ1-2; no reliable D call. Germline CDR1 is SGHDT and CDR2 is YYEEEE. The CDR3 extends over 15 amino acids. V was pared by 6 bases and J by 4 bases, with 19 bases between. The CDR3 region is CASTLSGIKFYGYTF. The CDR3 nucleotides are TGTGCCAGCACCCTCTCCGGGATTAAATTCTATGGCTACACCTTC.

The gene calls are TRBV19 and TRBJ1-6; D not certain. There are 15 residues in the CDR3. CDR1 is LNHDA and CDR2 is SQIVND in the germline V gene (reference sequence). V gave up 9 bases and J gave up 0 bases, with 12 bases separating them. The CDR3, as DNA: TGTGCCAGCGCGGCATTAGACTCCTATAATTCACCCCTCCACTTT. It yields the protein CASAALDSYNSPLHF.

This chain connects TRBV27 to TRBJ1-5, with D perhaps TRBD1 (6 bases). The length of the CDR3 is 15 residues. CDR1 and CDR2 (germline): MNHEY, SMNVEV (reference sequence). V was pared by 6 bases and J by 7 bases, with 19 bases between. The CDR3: CASRELWTEGQPQHF. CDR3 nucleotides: TGTGCCAGCAGGGAGCTTTGGACAGAAGGACAGCCCCAGCATTTT.

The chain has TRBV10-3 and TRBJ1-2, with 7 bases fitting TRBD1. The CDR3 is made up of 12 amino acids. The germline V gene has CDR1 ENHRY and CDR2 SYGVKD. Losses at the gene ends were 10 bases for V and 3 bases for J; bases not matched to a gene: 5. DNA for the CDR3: TGTGCCAGACAGGGACAGCACTATGGCTACACCTTC. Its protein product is CARQGQHYGYTF.

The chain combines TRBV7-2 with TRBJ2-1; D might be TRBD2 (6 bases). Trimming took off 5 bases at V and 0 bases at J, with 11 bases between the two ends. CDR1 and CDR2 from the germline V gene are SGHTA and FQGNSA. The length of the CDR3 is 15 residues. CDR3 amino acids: CASSLTRDSYNEQFF. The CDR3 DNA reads TGTGCCAGCAGCCTGACTAGGGACTCCTACAATGAGCAGTTCTTC.

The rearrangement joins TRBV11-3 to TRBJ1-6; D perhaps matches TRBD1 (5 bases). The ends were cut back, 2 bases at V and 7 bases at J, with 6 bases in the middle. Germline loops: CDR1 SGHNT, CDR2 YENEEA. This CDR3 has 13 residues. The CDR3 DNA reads TGTGCCAGCAGCTTACAGGGAAATTCACCCCTCCACTTT. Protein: CASSLQGNSPLHF.

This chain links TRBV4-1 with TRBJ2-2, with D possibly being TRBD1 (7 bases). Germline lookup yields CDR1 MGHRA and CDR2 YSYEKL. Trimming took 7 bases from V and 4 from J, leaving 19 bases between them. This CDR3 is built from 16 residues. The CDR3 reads CASNAGSQGGTGELFF. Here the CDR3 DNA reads TGCGCCAGCAATGCAGGAAGTCAGGGGGGCACCGGGGAGCTGTTTTTT.

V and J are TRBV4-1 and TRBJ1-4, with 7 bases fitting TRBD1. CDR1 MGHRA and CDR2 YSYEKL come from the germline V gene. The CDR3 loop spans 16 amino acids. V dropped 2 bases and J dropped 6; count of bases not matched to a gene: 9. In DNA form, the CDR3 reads TGCGCCAGCAGCCAAAATTTTGGGGACAGCGATGAAAAACTGTTTTTT. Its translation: CASSQNFGDSDEKLFF.

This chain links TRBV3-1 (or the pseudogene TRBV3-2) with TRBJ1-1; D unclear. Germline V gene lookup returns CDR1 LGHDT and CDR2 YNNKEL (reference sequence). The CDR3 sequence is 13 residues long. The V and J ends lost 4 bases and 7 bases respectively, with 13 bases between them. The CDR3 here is CASSPVQSIEAFF. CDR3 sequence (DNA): TGTGCCAGCAGCCCGGTACAGTCGATTGAAGCTTTCTTT.

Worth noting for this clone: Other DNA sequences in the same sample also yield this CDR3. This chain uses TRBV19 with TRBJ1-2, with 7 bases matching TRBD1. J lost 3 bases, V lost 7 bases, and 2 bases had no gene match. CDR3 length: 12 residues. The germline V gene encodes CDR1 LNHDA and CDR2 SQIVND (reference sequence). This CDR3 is CASNQGDYGYTF. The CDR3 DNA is TGTGCCAGTAACCAGGGGGACTATGGCTACACCTTC. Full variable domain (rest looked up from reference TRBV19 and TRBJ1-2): DGGITQSPKYLFRKEGQNVTLSCEQNLNHDAMYWYRQDPGQGLRLIYYSQIVNDFQKGDIAEGYSVSREKKESFPLTVTSAQKNPTAFYLCASNQGDYGYTFGSGTRLTVV.

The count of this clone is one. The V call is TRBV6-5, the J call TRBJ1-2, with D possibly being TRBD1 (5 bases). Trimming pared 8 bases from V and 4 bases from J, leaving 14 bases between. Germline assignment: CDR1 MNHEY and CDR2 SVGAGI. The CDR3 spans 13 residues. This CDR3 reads CASGGEVSYGYTF. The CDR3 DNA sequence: TGTGCCAGCGGGGGGGAGGTTAGCTATGGCTACACCTTC.

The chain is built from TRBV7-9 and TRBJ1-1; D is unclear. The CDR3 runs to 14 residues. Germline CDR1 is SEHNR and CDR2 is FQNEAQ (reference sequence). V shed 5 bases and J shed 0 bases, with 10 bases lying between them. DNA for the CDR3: TGTGCCAGCAGCCCTCGGAGAGTGAACACTGAAGCTTTCTTT. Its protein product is CASSPRRVNTEAFF.

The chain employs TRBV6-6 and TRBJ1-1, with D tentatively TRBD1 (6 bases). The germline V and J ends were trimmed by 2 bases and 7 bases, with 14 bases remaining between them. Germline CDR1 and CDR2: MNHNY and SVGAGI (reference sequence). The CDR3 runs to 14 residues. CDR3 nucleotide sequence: TGTGCCAGCAGTTACCTCCTTGGACAGATTGAAGCTTTCTTT. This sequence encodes CASSYLLGQIEAFF.

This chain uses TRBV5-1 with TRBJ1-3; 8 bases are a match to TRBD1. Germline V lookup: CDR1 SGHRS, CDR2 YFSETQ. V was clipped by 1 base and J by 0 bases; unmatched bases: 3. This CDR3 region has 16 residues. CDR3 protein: CASSLRTGNSGNTIYF. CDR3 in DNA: TGCGCCAGCAGCTTGAGGACAGGGAACTCTGGAAACACCATATATTTT.

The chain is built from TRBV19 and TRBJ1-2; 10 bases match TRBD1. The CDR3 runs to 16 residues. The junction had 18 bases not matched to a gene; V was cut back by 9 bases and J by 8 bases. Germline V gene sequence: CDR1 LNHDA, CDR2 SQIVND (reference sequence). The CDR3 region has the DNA TGTGCCAGCGACCGGGACAGGGGACCGTCGGCGATGGGCTACACCTTC. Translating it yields CASDRDRGPSAMGYTF. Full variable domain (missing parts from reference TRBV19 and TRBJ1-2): DGGITQSPKYLFRKEGQNVTLSCEQNLNHDAMYWYRQDPGQGLRLIYYSQIVNDFQKGDIAEGYSVSREKKESFPLTVTSAQKNPTAFYLCASDRDRGPSAMGYTFGSGTRLTVV.

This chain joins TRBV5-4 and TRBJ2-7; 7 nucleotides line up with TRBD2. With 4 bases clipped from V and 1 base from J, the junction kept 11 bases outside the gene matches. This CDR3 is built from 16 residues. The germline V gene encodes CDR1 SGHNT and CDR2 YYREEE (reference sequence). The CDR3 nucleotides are TGTGCCAGCAGCAACGGGAGGCAGGGTCCTTCCTACGAGCAGTACTTC. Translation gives CASSNGRQGPSYEQYF.